The next 14 T cell receptor beta chains were all read from a single sample in a study of human T cells and chemical hapten exposure. TCRdb recomputed calls from the RACE reads with MiXCR, one row per CDR3 protein. This sample has 65,000 to 85,000 distinct CDR3 sequences, with 10% to 15% found just once. The sample's time point: patch test 1, 2 weeks after DPC sensitization. Specified treatment: therapeutic diphenylcyclopropenone sensitization with weekly scalp DPC. Sample: whole blood, taken in connection with sensitization to the hapten diphenylcyclopropenone (DPC). All receptors derive from a woman aged 55-69 years with alopecia areata. Some clones in this sample may be carry-over from other donors' samples.

This clonotype came up many times. The chain recombines TRBV2 with TRBJ2-5, with D tentatively TRBD1 or TRBD2 (5 bases each). Germline V lookup: CDR1 SNHLY, CDR2 FYNNEI. The CDR3 runs 15 residues. V dropped 0 bases and J dropped 4 bases, with 12 bases sitting between them. CDR3 loop: CASSEAGPSLETQYF. The CDR3 DNA reads as TGTGCCAGCAGTGAAGCGGGACCCTCATTAGAGACCCAGTACTTC.

This clonotype was seen ten or more times. The gene calls are TRBV7-3 and TRBJ2-3; 14 bases map to TRBD2. Trimming cost V 5 bases and J 2 bases; bases outside gene matches: 9. The CDR3 length is 18 residues. Germline CDR1 is SGHTA and CDR2 is FQGTGA. CDR3: CASSIGLAGGKVTDTQYF. The DNA of the CDR3 is TGTGCCAGCAGCATTGGACTAGCGGGGGGCAAAGTCACAGATACGCAGTATTTT.

V is TRBV29-1 and J is TRBJ2-6; D tentatively fits TRBD1 or TRBD2 (5 bases each). In germline, CDR1 is SQVTM, CDR2 ANQGSEA. Trimming took off 5 bases at V and 2 bases at J, with 7 bases between the two ends. This CDR3 contains 13 residues. The CDR3 sequence is CSVRGPGANVLTF. The CDR3 DNA reads TGCAGCGTTCGGGGACCTGGGGCCAACGTCCTGACTTTC. The full variable domain, in which reference TRBV29-1 and TRBJ2-6 provide the parts outside the CDR3, is SAVISQKPSRDICQRGTSLTIQCQVDSQVTMMFWYRQQPGQSLTLIATANQGSEATYESGFVIDKFPISRPNLTFSTLTVSNMSPEDSSIYLCSVRGPGANVLTFGAGSRLTVL.

This clonotype was found many times. J is TRBJ2-6 and V is TRBV29-1, with D unresolved. The CDR3 spans 14 residues. V lost 2 bases, J lost 1 base, and 6 bases lay in between. Looked up from germline, CDR1 is SQVTM and CDR2 is ANQGSEA. The CDR3 loop reads CSVETQSGANVLTF. Here the CDR3 DNA reads TGCAGCGTTGAAACCCAGTCTGGGGCCAACGTCCTGACTTTC.

This clonotype was observed many times. V gene TRBV29-1 combines with J gene TRBJ1-2; perhaps TRBD1 as D (5 bases). The CDR3 loop spans 12 amino acids. Germline V gives CDR1 SQVTM, CDR2 ANQGSEA. Trimming pared 4 bases from V and 5 bases from J, leaving 11 bases between. DNA of the CDR3: TGCAGCGTTGGGAGCAGGGCTTATGGCTACACCTTC. Translation gives CSVGSRAYGYTF. Supplemented by reference TRBV29-1 and TRBJ1-2, the full variable domain reads SAVISQKPSRDICQRGTSLTIQCQVDSQVTMMFWYRQQPGQSLTLIATANQGSEATYESGFVIDKFPISRPNLTFSTLTVSNMSPEDSSIYLCSVGSRAYGYTFGSGTRLTVV.

At least ten counts were recorded for this clonotype. V is TRBV11-3 and J is TRBJ2-1; a weak D match, TRBD2 (6 bases). From germline, CDR1 is SGHNT and CDR2 YENEEA. This CDR3 spans 13 amino acids. Trimming took 5 bases from V and 9 from J, leaving 14 bases between them. The CDR3 DNA reads TGTGCCAGCAGCCCCCCTATGGGAGGTGAGCAGTTCTTC. This translates into CASSPPMGGEQFF.

A few counts support this clonotype. The V gene is TRBV2, the J gene TRBJ1-1; possible D gene TRBD1, 5 bases. Trimming shortened V by 4 bases and J by 6 bases, and 15 bases separated the two germline ends. The CDR3 totals 14 residues. Germline V gene sequence: CDR1 SNHLY, CDR2 FYNNEI. The CDR3 coding sequence is TGTGCCAGCAGTGCCCAGTGGGGGTCGGCTGAAGCTTTCTTT. Encoded protein: CASSAQWGSAEAFF.

This clonotype was counted between two and nine times. CDR3 region: CARDIAKNIQYF. CDR3 bases: TGTGCCAGAGACATAGCCAAAAACATTCAGTACTTC. J is TRBJ2-4 and V is TRBV27; no clear D. CDR3 size: 12 residues. V was pared by 9 bases and J by 0 bases, with 6 bases between. Germline lookup yields CDR1 MNHEY and CDR2 SMNVEV (reference sequence).

The chain couples TRBV5-1 to TRBJ1-5; TRBD1 might be the D (5 bases). The CDR3 is made up of 13 amino acids. CDR1 SGHRS and CDR2 YFSETQ come from the germline V gene. Between the trimmed V and J ends, which lost 0 bases and 6 bases, there was a span of 7 bases. This CDR3 reads CASSLDGAQPQHF. CDR3 coding DNA: TGCGCCAGCAGCTTGGACGGGGCTCAGCCCCAGCATTTT. The entire variable domain, with the rest obtained from reference TRBV5-1 and TRBJ1-5, is as follows: KAGVTQTPRYLIKTRGQQVTLSCSPISGHRSVSWYQQTPGQGLQFLFEYFSETQRNKGNFPGRFSGRQFSNSRSEMNVSTLELGDSALYLCASSLDGAQPQHFGDGTRLSIL.

This clonotype appeared a few times. V and J are TRBV5-1 and TRBJ2-2; D possibly corresponds to TRBD1 (5 bases). CDR3 size: 14 residues. The ends were cut back, 0 bases at V and 5 bases at J, with 8 bases in the middle. Per germline, CDR1 SGHRS and CDR2 YFSETQ. The chain's CDR3 is CASSLVPGTGELFF. In nucleotides, the CDR3 is TGCGCCAGCAGCTTGGTTCCAGGGACCGGGGAGCTGTTTTTT.

This chain links TRBV6-5 with TRBJ2-4, with TRBD1 matching over 12 bases. V was pared by 3 bases and J by 11 bases, with 8 bases of the junction left unmatched. The germline V gene encodes CDR1 MNHEY and CDR2 SVGAGI. The CDR3 runs to 15 residues. CDR3 protein: CASSYRGTGGAFQYF. DNA of the CDR3: TGTGCCAGCAGTTATAGGGGGACAGGGGGCGCGTTTCAGTACTTC.

This clonotype was recorded a few times. The rearrangement joins TRBV7-3 to TRBJ2-7; tentatively, D is TRBD1 (6 bases). The length of the CDR3 is 13 residues. The V end was cut by 0 bases, the J end by 5 bases, with 8 bases between. Germline-derived CDR1 and CDR2 are SGHTA and FQGTGA. The CDR3 DNA reads TGTGCCAGCAGCTTAACGGGGGCCCACGAGCAGTACTTC. Protein: CASSLTGAHEQYF.

This clonotype was recorded many times. The genes are TRBV7-9 and TRBJ2-3; D uncertain. The ends were cut back, 1 base at V and 2 bases at J, with 10 bases in the middle. CDR3 length: 15 residues. Germline values: CDR1 SEHNR, CDR2 FQNEAQ (reference sequence). CDR3 DNA sequence: TGTGCCAGCAGCTTAGAGGGCGGCTCCACAGATACGCAGTATTTT. This encodes CASSLEGGSTDTQYF.

Ten or more counts support this clonotype. The chain links TRBV5-4 to TRBJ2-7, with 9 positions matching TRBD2. V trimming: 3 bases; J trimming: 3 bases; junction bases outside the gene matches: 7. CDR3 size: 15 residues. Germline lookup yields CDR1 SGHNT and CDR2 YYREEE (reference sequence). For the CDR3, the DNA is TGTGCCAGCAGCTCGTCTAGCGGGGTGATCTACGAGCAGTACTTC. Translating it yields CASSSSSGVIYEQYF.